These T cell receptor beta chains were read from a single sample in a study of pediatric ulcerative colitis. The repertoire was sequenced with immunoSEQ multiplex PCR; TCRdb's copy has only in-frame clones and lacks some. The data hold more than 40,000 clones, with about four fifths observed a single time. The sequenced sample was gut tissue. These TCRs come from a girl aged 10 to 17 with moderate ulcerative colitis. Both conserved end residues are part of each CDR3. The order of the fields is J gene, V gene, CDR3 protein.

j_gene: TRBJ2-7; v_gene: TRBV4-1; CDR3aa: CASSQAFGSGVYEQYF
j_gene: TRBJ1-5; v_gene: TRBV7-9; CDR3aa: CASSLGGLEQPQHF
j_gene: TRBJ1-1; v_gene: TRBV28; CDR3aa: CASSLGVRNTEAFF
j_gene: TRBJ2-3; v_gene: TRBV5-1; CDR3aa: CASSLVAPGDTQYF
j_gene: TRBJ2-1; v_gene: TRBV7-2; CDR3aa: CASSLFSGSSYNEQFF
j_gene: TRBJ2-3; v_gene: TRBV4-1; CDR3aa: CASSPKGPGYTDTQYF
j_gene: TRBJ1-1; v_gene: TRBV5-1; CDR3aa: CASSFFQGNTEAFF
j_gene: TRBJ2-3; v_gene: TRBV6-6; CDR3aa: CASKPFLTDTQYF
j_gene: TRBJ2-2; v_gene: TRBV27; CDR3aa: CASSPSYRVPGELFF
j_gene: TRBJ2-7; v_gene: TRBV7-9; CDR3aa: CASMDSYEQYF
j_gene: TRBJ2-1; v_gene: TRBV6-5; CDR3aa: CASSQGLANEQFF
j_gene: TRBJ1-2; v_gene: TRBV7-2; CDR3aa: CASSLGQGGNYGYTF
j_gene: TRBJ1-1; v_gene: TRBV29-1; CDR3aa: CSVQETGVPTEAFF
j_gene: TRBJ2-5; v_gene: TRBV19; CDR3aa: CASSIAPGTGLETQYF
j_gene: TRBJ2-2; v_gene: TRBV4-1; CDR3aa: CASSQGTGELFF
j_gene: TRBJ1-5; v_gene: TRBV29-1; CDR3aa: CSVGQGGNQPQHF
j_gene: TRBJ1-1; v_gene: TRBV19; CDR3aa: CASRPTGALWEAFF
j_gene: TRBJ2-3; v_gene: TRBV12-5; CDR3aa: CATSQRGGVDGTQYF
j_gene: TRBJ1-1; v_gene: TRBV4-1; CDR3aa: CASSPRGGKNTEAFF
j_gene: TRBJ1-5; v_gene: TRBV2; CDR3aa: CASTSADRNQPQHF
j_gene: TRBJ2-7; v_gene: TRBV5-4; CDR3aa: CASSSRGDEQYF
j_gene: TRBJ2-7; v_gene: TRBV18; CDR3aa: CASSPGTSGPYEQYF
j_gene: TRBJ1-1; v_gene: TRBV5-1; CDR3aa: CASTWGRGRGDTEAFF
j_gene: TRBJ1-3; v_gene: TRBV7-6; CDR3aa: CASSLDPHGSDTIYF
j_gene: TRBJ2-1; v_gene: TRBV6-5; CDR3aa: CASSYSILATNNEQFF
j_gene: TRBJ2-1; v_gene: TRBV6-4; CDR3aa: CASSVSGSTLSSYNEQFF
j_gene: TRBJ2-7; v_gene: TRBV5-1; CDR3aa: CASSQGSSYEQYF
j_gene: TRBJ2-7; v_gene: TRBV6-5; CDR3aa: CASSRQYGPYEQYF
j_gene: TRBJ2-7; v_gene: TRBV5-1; CDR3aa: CASSPANYEQYF
j_gene: TRBJ1-6; v_gene: TRBV6-4; CDR3aa: CASSGQGGSPLHF
j_gene: TRBJ2-1; v_gene: TRBV18; CDR3aa: CASSQSGTALYNEQFF
j_gene: TRBJ1-1; v_gene: TRBV19; CDR3aa: CASSISGRMTVTEAFF
j_gene: TRBJ2-5; v_gene: TRBV15; CDR3aa: CATSRLAGETQYF
j_gene: TRBJ1-1; v_gene: TRBV27; CDR3aa: CASSGWTEAFF
j_gene: TRBJ2-7; v_gene: TRBV12-5; CDR3aa: CASGLHTGTGVYEQYF
j_gene: TRBJ2-7; v_gene: TRBV9; CDR3aa: CASSVVRFTEGVPYEQYF
j_gene: TRBJ1-1; v_gene: TRBV14; CDR3aa: CASSQIWGTEAFF
j_gene: TRBJ2-2; v_gene: TRBV19; CDR3aa: CASGSGRYTGELFF